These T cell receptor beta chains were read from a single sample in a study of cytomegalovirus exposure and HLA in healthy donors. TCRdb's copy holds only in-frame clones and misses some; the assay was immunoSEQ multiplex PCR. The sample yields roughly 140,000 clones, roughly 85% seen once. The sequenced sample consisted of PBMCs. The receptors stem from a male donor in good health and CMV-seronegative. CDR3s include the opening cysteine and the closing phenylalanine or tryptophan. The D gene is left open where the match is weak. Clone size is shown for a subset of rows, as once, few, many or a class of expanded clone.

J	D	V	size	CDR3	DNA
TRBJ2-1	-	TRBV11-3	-	CASSFGQFNEQFF	TGTGCCAGCAGCTTCGGACAGTTTAATGAGCAGTTCTTC
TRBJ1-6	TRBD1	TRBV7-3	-	CASSLEGRGNSPLHF	TGTGCCAGCAGCTTAGAAGGCAGGGGGAATTCACCCCTCCACTTT
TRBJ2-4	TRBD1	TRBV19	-	CASSMGYRGRAKNIQYF	TGTGCCAGTAGTATGGGCTACAGGGGTCGGGCCAAAAACATTCAGTACTTC
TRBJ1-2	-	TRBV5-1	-	CASSGAQGFDYTF	TGCGCCAGCAGCGGGGCTCAGGGTTTTGACTACACCTTC
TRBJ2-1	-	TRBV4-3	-	CASSQLSSYNEQFF	TGCGCCAGCAGCCAACTAAGCTCCTACAATGAGCAGTTCTTC
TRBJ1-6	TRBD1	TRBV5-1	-	CASSPDRGIKNSPLHF	TGCGCCAGCAGCCCGGACAGGGGAATCAAAAATTCACCCCTCCACTTT
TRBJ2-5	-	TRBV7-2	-	CASSLAARQETQYF	TGTGCCAGCAGCTTAGCGGCGCGGCAAGAGACCCAGTACTTC
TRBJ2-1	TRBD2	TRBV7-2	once	CASSLGGLAGARVNEQFF	TGTGCCAGCAGCTTAGGGGGACTAGCGGGGGCCAGGGTCAATGAGCAGTTCTTC
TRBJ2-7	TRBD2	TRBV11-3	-	CASSLVGRAQLGEQYF	TGTGCCAGCAGCTTAGTTGGGAGGGCCCAGTTGGGCGAGCAGTACTTC
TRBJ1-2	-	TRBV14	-	CASSPDRNYGYTF	TGTGCCAGCAGTCCGGACAGAAACTATGGCTACACCTTC
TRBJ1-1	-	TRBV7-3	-	CASSLFLGAEAFF	TGTGCCAGCAGCTTATTTTTAGGGGCTGAAGCTTTCTTT
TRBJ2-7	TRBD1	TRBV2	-	CASTRDRGPSYEQYF	TGTGCCAGCACCAGGGACAGGGGGCCGTCCTACGAGCAGTACTTC
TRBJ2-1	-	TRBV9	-	CASSVGGGSRGNEQFF	TGTGCCAGCAGCGTAGGGGGTGGGAGTCGCGGTAATGAGCAGTTCTTC
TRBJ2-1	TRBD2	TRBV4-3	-	CASSQISGPYNEQFF	TGCGCCAGCAGCCAGATTAGCGGGCCTTACAATGAGCAGTTCTTC
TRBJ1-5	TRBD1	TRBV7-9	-	CASSPGQGAPGQPQHF	TGTGCCAGCAGCCCGGGACAGGGGGCGCCCGGTCAGCCCCAGCATTTT
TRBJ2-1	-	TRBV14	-	CASSEAVPPEQFF	TGTGCCAGCAGCGAAGCAGTACCCCCTGAGCAGTTCTTC
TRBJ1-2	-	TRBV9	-	CASSVGQGYGYTF	TGTGCCAGCAGCGTAGGCCAGGGATATGGCTACACCTTC
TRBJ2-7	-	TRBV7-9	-	CASALTPLTYEQYF	TGTGCCAGCGCCCTAACCCCACTAACCTACGAGCAGTACTTC
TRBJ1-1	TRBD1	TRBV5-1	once	CASSLTLGGAVTEAFF	TGCGCCAGCAGCCTTACCTTAGGGGGCGCCGTCACTGAAGCTTTCTTT
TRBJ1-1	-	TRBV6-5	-	CASRSTAEAFF	TGTGCCAGCAGGTCGACAGCTGAAGCTTTCTTT
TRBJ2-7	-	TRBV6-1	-	CASSERIGSYEQYF	TGTGCCAGCAGTGAAAGGATTGGGAGCTACGAGCAGTACTTC
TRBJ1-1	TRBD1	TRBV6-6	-	CASSYQGQVEAFF	TGTGCCAGCAGTTACCAAGGACAGGTTGAAGCTTTCTTT
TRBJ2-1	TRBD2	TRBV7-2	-	CASSLLAGEQFF	TGTGCCAGCAGCCTCCTAGCGGGGGAGCAGTTCTTC
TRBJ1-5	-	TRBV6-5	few	CASSYPDKGGNQPQHF	TGTGCCAGCAGTTACCCTGACAAGGGGGGCAATCAGCCCCAGCATTTT
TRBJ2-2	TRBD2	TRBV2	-	CASSQRTSGGSGELFF	TGTGCCAGCAGTCAACGGACTAGCGGGGGCTCCGGGGAGCTGTTTTTT
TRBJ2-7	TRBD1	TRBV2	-	CASSEAGQIYEQYF	TGTGCCAGCAGTGAAGCGGGACAGATTTACGAGCAGTACTTC
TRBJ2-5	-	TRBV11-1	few	CASSLGGAFQETQYF	TGTGCCAGCAGCTTAGGGGGAGCGTTTCAAGAGACCCAGTACTTC
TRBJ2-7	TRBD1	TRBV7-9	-	CASSSGQGHNEQYF	TGTGCCAGCAGCTCGGGACAGGGTCACAACGAGCAGTACTTC
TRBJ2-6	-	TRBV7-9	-	CASSPPGRANVLTF	TGTGCCAGCAGCCCGCCCGGGAGGGCCAACGTCCTGACTTTC
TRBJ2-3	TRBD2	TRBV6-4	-	CASSDSTSGGPTDTQYF	TGTGCCAGCAGTGACTCGACTAGCGGGGGGCCCACAGATACGCAGTATTTT
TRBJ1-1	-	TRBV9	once	CASSVSPADTEAFF	TGTGCCAGCAGCGTTTCCCCGGCGGACACTGAAGCTTTCTTT
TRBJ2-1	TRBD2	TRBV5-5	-	CASSASGESYNEQFF	TGTGCCAGCAGTGCTAGCGGGGAGTCCTACAATGAGCAGTTCTTC
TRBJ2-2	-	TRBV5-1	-	CASTDSPNTGELFF	TGCGCCAGCACGGACAGTCCGAACACCGGGGAGCTGTTTTTT
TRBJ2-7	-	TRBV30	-	CAWSVINIPYEQYF	TGTGCCTGGAGTGTTATTAATATCCCCTACGAGCAGTACTTC
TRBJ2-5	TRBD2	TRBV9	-	CASSPRLAGGLETQYF	TGTGCCAGCAGCCCACGACTAGCGGGGGGGCTTGAGACCCAGTACTTC
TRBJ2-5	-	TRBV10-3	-	CATTGPAQETQYF	TGTGCCACAACAGGGCCCGCCCAAGAGACCCAGTACTTC
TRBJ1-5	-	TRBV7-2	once	CASSLGLSQGNQPQHF	TGTGCCAGCAGCTTAGGACTAAGTCAGGGCAATCAGCCCCAGCATTTT
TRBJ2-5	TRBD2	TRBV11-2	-	CASSSRTSGRGYQETQYF	TGTGCCAGCAGCTCCAGGACTAGCGGGAGGGGATACCAAGAGACCCAGTACTTC
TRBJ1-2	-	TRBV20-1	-	CSTGGTNGYTF	TGCTCCACGGGGGGAACTAATGGCTACACCTTC
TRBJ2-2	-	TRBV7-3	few	CASSLTFLGPSPGELFF	TGTGCCAGCAGCTTAACGTTCCTAGGCCCATCCCCCGGGGAGCTGTTTTTT
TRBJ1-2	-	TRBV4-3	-	CASSQEMDRRYGYTF	TGCGCCAGCAGCCAAGAGATGGACAGACGCTATGGCTACACCTTC
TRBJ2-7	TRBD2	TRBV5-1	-	CASSPGGGIYEQYF	TGCGCCAGCAGCCCGGGGGGGGGTATCTACGAGCAGTACTTC
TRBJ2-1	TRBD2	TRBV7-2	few	CASSHLAGGKVEQFF	TGTGCCAGCAGCCATCTAGCGGGGGGTAAGGTTGAGCAGTTCTTC
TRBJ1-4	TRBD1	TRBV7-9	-	CASSSGTGGEKLFF	TGTGCCAGCAGCTCAGGGACAGGGGGCGAAAAACTGTTTTTT
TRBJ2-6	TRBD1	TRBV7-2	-	CASGTESSGANVLTF	TGTGCCAGCGGGACAGAGAGCTCTGGGGCCAACGTCCTGACTTTC
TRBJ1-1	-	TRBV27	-	CASSLTQNTEAFF	TGTGCCAGCAGCCTCACACAGAACACTGAAGCTTTCTTT
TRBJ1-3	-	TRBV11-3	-	CASSLSSSGNTIYF	TGTGCCAGCAGCTTGTCCTCCTCTGGAAACACCATATATTTT
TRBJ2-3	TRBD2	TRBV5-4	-	CASRAGGQADTQYF	TGTGCCAGCAGGGCGGGGGGGCAGGCAGATACGCAGTATTTT
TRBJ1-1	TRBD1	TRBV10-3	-	CAISEAGQGASEAFF	TGTGCCATCAGTGAGGCCGGACAGGGGGCGTCTGAAGCTTTCTTT
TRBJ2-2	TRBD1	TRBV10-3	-	CAGQTGDTGELFF	TGTGCCGGCCAGACAGGGGACACCGGGGAGCTGTTTTTT
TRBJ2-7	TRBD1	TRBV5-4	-	CASSQPTGNEQYF	TGTGCCAGCAGCCAGCCGACAGGGAACGAGCAGTACTTC
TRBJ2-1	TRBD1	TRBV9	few	CASSPGQSSYNEQFF	TGTGCCAGCAGCCCGGGACAGAGCTCCTACAATGAGCAGTTCTTC
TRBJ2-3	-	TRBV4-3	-	CASSQGPGDTQYF	TGCGCCAGCAGCCAAGGCCCAGGGGATACGCAGTATTTT
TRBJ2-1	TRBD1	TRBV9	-	CASSVAGTGGSYNEQFF	TGTGCCAGCAGCGTAGCAGGGACAGGGGGCTCGTACAATGAGCAGTTCTTC
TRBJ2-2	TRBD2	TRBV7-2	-	CASSPSGTNTGELFF	TGTGCCAGCAGTCCTAGCGGGACGAACACCGGGGAGCTGTTTTTT
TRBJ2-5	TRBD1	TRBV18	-	CASSRQGAQETQYF	TGTGCCAGCTCAAGACAGGGGGCGCAGGAGACCCAGTACTTC
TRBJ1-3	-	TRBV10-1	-	CASPRRRPSGGNTIYF	TGCGCCAGCCCGAGGCGGCGGCCGTCGGGAGGAAACACCATATATTTT
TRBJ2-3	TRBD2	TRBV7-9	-	CSSSPGLAERTDTQYF	TGTTCCAGCAGCCCAGGACTAGCGGAACGCACAGATACGCAGTATTTT
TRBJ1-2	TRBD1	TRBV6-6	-	CASRRGTDGYTF	TGTGCCAGCAGGCGAGGGACAGATGGCTACACCTTC